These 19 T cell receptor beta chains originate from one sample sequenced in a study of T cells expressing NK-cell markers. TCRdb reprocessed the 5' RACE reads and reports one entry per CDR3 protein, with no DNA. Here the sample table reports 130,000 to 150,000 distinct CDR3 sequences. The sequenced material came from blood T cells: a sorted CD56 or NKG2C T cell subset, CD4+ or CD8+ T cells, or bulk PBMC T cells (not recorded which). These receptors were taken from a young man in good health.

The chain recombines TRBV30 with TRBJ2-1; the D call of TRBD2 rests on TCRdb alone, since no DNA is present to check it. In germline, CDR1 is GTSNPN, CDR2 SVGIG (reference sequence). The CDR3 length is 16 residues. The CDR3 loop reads CAWKVEAGGPGNEQFF.

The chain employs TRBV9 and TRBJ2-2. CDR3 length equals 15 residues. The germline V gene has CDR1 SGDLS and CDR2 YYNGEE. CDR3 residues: CASSGNPEEPGELFF.

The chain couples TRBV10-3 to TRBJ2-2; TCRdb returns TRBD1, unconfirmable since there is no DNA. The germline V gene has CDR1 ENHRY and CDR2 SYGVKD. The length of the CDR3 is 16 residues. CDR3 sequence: CAISTRGGSNTGELFF.

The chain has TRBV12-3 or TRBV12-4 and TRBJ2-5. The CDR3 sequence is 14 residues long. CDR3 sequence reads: CASSLGNHPETQYF.

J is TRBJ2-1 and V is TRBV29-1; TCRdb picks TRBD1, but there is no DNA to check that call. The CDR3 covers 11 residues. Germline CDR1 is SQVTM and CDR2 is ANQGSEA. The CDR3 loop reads CSARQRNEQFF.

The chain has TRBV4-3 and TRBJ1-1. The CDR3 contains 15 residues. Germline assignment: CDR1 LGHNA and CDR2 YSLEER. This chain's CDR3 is CASSQDIQGNTEAFF.

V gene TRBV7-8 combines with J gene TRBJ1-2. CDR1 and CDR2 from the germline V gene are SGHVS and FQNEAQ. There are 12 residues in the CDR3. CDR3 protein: CASSLGGVGYTF.

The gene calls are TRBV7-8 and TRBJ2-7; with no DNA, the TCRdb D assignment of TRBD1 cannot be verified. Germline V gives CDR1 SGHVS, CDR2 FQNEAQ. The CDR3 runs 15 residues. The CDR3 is CASSETGGASYEQYF.

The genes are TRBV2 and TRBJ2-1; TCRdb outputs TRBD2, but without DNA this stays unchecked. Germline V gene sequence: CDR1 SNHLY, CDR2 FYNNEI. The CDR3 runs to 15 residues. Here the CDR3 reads CASSEEVAAYNEQFF.

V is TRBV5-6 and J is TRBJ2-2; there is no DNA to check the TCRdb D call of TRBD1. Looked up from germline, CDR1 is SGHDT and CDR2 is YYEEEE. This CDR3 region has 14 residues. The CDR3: CASSYQGYTGELFF.

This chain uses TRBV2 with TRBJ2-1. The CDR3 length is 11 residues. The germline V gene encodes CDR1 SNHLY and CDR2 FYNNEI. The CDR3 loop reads CASIAVNEQFF.

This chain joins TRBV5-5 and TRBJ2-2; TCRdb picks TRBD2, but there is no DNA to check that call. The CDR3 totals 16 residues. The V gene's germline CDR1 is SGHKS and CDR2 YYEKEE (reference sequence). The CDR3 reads CASSLLDGGDTGELFF.

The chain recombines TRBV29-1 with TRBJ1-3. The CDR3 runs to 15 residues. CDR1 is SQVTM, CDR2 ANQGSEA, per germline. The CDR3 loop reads CSVGGVSSSGNTIYF.

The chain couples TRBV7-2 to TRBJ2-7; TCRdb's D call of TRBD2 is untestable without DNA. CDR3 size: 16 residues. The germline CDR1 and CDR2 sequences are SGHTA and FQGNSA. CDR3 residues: CASSLGASGRNDEQYF.

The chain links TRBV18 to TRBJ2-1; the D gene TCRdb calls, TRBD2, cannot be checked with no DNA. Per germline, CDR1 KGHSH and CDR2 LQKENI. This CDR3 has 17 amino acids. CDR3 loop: CASSSLAEDVSYNEQFF.

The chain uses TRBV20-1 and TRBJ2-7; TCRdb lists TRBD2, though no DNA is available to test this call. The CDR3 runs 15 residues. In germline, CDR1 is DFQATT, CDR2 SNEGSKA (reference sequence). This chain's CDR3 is CSARWTSGRAHEQYF.

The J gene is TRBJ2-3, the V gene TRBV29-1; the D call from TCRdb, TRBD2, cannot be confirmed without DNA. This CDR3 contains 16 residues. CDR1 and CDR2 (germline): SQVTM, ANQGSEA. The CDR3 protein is CSVRPELAGLTDTQYF.

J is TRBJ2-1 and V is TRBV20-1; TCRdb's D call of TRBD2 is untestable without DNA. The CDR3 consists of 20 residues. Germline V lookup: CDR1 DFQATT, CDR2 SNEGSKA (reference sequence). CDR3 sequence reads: CSARDFVGLAGGRSYNEQFF.

The CDR3 region is CASSQKFSGEQYF. The J gene is TRBJ2-7, the V gene TRBV14. This CDR3 has 13 amino acids. Per germline, CDR1 SGHDN and CDR2 FVKESK. Complete variable domain (other parts from reference TRBV14 and TRBJ2-7): EAGVTQFPSHSVIEKGQTVTLRCDPISGHDNLYWYRRVMGKEIKFLLHFVKESKQDESGMPNNRFLAERTGGTYSTLKVQPAELEDSGVYFCASSQKFSGEQYFGPGTRLTVT.